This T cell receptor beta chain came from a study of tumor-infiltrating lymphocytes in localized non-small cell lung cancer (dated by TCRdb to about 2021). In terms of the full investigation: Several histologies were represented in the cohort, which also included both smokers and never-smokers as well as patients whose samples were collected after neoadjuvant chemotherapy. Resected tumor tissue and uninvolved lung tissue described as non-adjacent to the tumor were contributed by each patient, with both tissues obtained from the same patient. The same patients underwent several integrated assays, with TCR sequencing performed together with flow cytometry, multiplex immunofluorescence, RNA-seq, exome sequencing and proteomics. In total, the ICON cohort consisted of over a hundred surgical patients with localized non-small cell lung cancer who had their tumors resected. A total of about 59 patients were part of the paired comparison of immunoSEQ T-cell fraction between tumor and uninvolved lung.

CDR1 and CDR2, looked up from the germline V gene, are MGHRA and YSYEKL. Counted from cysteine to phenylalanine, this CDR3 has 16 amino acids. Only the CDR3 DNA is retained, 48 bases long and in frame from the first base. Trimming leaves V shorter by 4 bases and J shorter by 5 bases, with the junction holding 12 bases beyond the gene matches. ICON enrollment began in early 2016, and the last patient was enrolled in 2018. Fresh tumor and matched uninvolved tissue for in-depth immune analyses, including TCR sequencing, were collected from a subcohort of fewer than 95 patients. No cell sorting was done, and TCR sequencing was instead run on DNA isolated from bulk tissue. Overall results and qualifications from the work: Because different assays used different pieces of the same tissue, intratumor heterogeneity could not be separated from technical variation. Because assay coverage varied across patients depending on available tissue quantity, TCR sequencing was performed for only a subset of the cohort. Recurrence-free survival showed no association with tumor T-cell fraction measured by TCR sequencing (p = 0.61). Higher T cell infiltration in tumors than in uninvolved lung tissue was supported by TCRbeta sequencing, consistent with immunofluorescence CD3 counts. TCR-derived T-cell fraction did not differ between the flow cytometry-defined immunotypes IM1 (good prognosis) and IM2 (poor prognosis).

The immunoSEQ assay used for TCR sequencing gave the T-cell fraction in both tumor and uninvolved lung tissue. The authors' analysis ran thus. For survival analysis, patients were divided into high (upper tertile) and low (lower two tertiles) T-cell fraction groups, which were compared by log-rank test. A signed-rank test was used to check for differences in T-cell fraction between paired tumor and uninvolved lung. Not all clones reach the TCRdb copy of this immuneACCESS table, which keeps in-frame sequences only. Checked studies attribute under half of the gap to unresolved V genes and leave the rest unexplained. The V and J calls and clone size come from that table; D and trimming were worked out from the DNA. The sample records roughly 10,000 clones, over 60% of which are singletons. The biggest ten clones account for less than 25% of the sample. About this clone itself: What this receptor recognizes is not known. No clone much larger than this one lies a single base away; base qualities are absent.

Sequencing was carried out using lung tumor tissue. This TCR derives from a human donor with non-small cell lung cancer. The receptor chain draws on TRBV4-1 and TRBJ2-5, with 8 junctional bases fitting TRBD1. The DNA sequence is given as TGCGCCAGCAGCCTCAAAGAGGGACAGGCCGGGGAGACCCAGTACTTC. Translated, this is CASSLKEGQAGETQYF.